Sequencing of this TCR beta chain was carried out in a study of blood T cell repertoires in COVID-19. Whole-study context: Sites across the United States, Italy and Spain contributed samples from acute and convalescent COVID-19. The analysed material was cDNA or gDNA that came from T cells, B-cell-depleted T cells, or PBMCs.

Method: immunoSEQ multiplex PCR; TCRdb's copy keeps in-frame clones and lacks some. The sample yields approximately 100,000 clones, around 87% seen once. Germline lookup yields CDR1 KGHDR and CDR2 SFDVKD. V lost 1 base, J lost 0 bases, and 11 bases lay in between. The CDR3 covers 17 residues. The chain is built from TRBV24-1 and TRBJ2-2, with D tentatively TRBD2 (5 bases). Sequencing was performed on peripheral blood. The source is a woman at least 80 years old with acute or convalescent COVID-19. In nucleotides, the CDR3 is TGTGCCACCAGTGATTTACGGACTGGCGCGAACACCGGGGAGCTGTTTTTT. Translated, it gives CATSDLRTGANTGELFF.